One and the same sample provided the 13 T cell receptor beta chains below, sequenced in a study of molecular identifiers for immune sequencing clone quantification. TCRdb redid the calling of the PCR reads with MiXCR, one entry per CDR3 protein. The data contain some 70,000 distinct CDR3 sequences, 15% to 20% of them singletons. Input material: naive CD8+ T cells from blood, with Jurkat cell RNA spiked in. Sample subset: FACS-sorted CD8+CD4-CCR7+CD45RA+ naive T cells. These receptors came from a human donor in good health. Some libraries in this study had Jurkat cell RNA spiked in.

For this clonotype: A much bigger clone sits one base away, suggesting this may be a read error. CDR3 bases: TGTGCCAGCAGTGTATGGGACGGGCAGTACTTC. This codes for CASSVWDGQYF. The rearrangement links TRBV2 to TRBJ2-7; D is perhaps TRBD1 or TRBD2 (5 bases each). Germline lookup yields CDR1 SNHLY and CDR2 FYNNEI. V lost 4 bases, J lost 9 bases, and 10 bases lay in between. The CDR3 length is 11 residues.

The chain is built from TRBV13 and TRBJ2-2; D uncertain. The germline V gene has CDR1 PRHDT and CDR2 FYEKMQ (reference sequence). V lost 7 bases, J lost 2 bases, and 8 bases lay in between. This CDR3 has 13 amino acids. Here the CDR3 reads CASKTQNTGELFF. Written as DNA, the CDR3 is TGTGCCAGCAAGACACAAAACACCGGGGAGCTGTTTTTT. Full variable domain (outside the CDR3, taken from reference TRBV13 and TRBJ2-2): AAGVIQSPRHLIKEKRETATLKCYPIPRHDTVYWYQQGPGQDPQFLISFYEKMQSDKGSIPDRFSAQQFSDYHSELNMSSLELGDSALYFCASKTQNTGELFFGEGSRLTVL.

This clonotype occurred a few times. The chain links TRBV28 to TRBJ1-1, with D hard to call. Trimming removed 4 bases from V and 1 base from J, with 10 bases in between. Germline V gene lookup returns CDR1 MDHEN and CDR2 SYDVKM. The length of the CDR3 is 14 residues. The CDR3 here is CASSSGYRNTEAFF. The DNA of the CDR3 is TGTGCCAGCAGTTCGGGTTACAGGAACACTGAAGCTTTCTTT.

The V call is TRBV5-4, the J call TRBJ2-1; 10 nucleotides align to TRBD2. CDR1 is SGHNT, CDR2 YYREEE, per germline (reference sequence). J gave up 4 bases and V 3 bases, and 7 bases lay outside the gene matches. The CDR3 contains 16 residues. CDR3 amino acids: CASSSSTSGIYNEQFF. Here the CDR3 DNA reads TGTGCCAGCAGCTCGTCCACTAGCGGGATATACAATGAGCAGTTCTTC.

This clonotype was seen repeatedly, ten times or more. The chain combines TRBV6-1 with TRBJ1-4; tentative D call: TRBD1 (5 bases). Germline loops: CDR1 MNHNS, CDR2 SASEGT. Trimming pared 6 bases from V and 8 bases from J, leaving 28 bases between. The CDR3 covers 18 residues. This chain's CDR3 is CASSLLRGRGAPEEKLFF. CDR3 coding DNA: TGTGCCAGCAGCCTCCTGCGTGGGAGAGGGGCACCTGAGGAAAAACTGTTTTTT.

This clonotype was detected ten times or more. V and J are TRBV6-6 and TRBJ2-7, with D perhaps TRBD1 (6 bases). The CDR3 totals 13 residues. CDR1 is MNHNY, CDR2 SVGAGI, per germline (reference sequence). Deletions cut 5 bases from V and 5 bases from J, with 13 bases between. The CDR3 loop reads CASSQGRLDEQYF. The CDR3 coding sequence is TGTGCCAGCAGTCAGGGGCGTTTGGACGAGCAGTACTTC.

This clonotype has a count of ten or more. V is TRBV29-1 and J is TRBJ2-6; D may be TRBD1 or TRBD2 (6 bases each). The CDR3 runs to 16 residues. V lost 7 bases and J 3 bases, leaving 19 bases between the germline ends. Germline values: CDR1 SQVTM, CDR2 ANQGSEA. DNA for the CDR3: TGCAGCGCCCAGGCTAGGGGGGCCGATGGGGCCAACGTCCTGACTTTC. Translated, it gives CSAQARGADGANVLTF. The entire variable domain, with the rest obtained from reference TRBV29-1 and TRBJ2-6, is as follows: SAVISQKPSRDICQRGTSLTIQCQVDSQVTMMFWYRQQPGQSLTLIATANQGSEATYESGFVIDKFPISRPNLTFSTLTVSNMSPEDSSIYLCSAQARGADGANVLTFGAGSRLTVL.

This clonotype was found many times. V is TRBV20-1 and J is TRBJ2-1; 11 nucleotides match TRBD2. The CDR3 runs 15 residues. The germline V gene encodes CDR1 DFQATT and CDR2 SNEGSKA (reference sequence). J lost 14 bases, V lost 0 bases, and 12 bases had no gene match. CDR3 in amino acids: CSARDSASGRSYKFF. CDR3 DNA sequence: TGCAGTGCTAGAGATTCGGCTAGCGGGAGGAGTTATAAGTTCTTC.

This clonotype was seen at least ten times. The V call is TRBV20-1, the J call TRBJ1-5, with 12 bases aligning to TRBD1. The CDR3 has 18 amino acids. Germline trimming cut 0 bases from V and 1 base from J; bases unmatched to any gene: 7. Germline V gene data show CDR1 as DFQATT and CDR2 as SNEGSKA (reference sequence). CDR3 amino acids: CSAREGGQGARSNQPQHF. Here the CDR3 DNA reads TGCAGTGCTAGAGAGGGGGGACAGGGGGCGAGGAGCAATCAGCCCCAGCATTTT.

This clonotype was seen ten or more times. The chain recombines TRBV9 with TRBJ2-1; D is undetermined. The V end was cut by 4 bases, the J end by 1 base, with 18 bases between. The germline V gene has CDR1 SGDLS and CDR2 YYNGEE. This CDR3 is built from 17 residues. For the CDR3, the DNA is TGTGCCAGCAGCCCTCGGTCCCAATCTGGTTCCTACAATGAGCAGTTCTTC. It is translated as CASSPRSQSGSYNEQFF.

Note on this clonotype: This may stem from a read error, because a much larger clone lies one nucleotide away. This chain's CDR3 is CACSAPPEGGASYEQYF. The CDR3 region has the DNA TGTGCCTGCAGCGCCCCGCCAGAGGGGGGAGCGTCCTACGAGCAGTACTTC. This chain joins TRBV7-9 and TRBJ2-7; D tentatively fits TRBD1 or TRBD2 (6 bases each). CDR1 and CDR2 (germline): SEHNR, FQNEAQ (reference sequence). This CDR3 spans 17 amino acids.

The chain is built from TRBV6-5 and TRBJ2-1; no definite D call. There are 16 residues in the CDR3. Germline lookup yields CDR1 MNHEY and CDR2 SVGAGI. V shed 3 bases and J shed 3 bases, with 15 bases lying between them. The CDR3: CASSYYLFTSYNEQFF. The CDR3 DNA sequence: TGTGCCAGCAGTTATTACCTTTTCACCAGCTACAATGAGCAGTTCTTC.

The sample holds many counts of this clonotype. J is TRBJ2-5 and V is TRBV3-1; 12 nucleotides match TRBD2. The CDR3 length is 19 residues. The J segment lost 3 bases and the V segment lost 1 base, leaving 12 bases of the junction unmatched. In germline, CDR1 is LGHDT, CDR2 YNNKEL (reference sequence). The CDR3 DNA reads as TGTGCCAGCAGCCAAGTGTGGACTAGCGGGACGAGGGGGGAAGAGACCCAGTACTTC. It is translated as CASSQVWTSGTRGEETQYF.